Listed below are T cell receptor beta chains from one sample, sequenced in a study of CD8+CD57+ T cells in acquired aplastic anemia. TCRdb analysed the reads with MiXCR anew, one entry per CDR3 protein. The table lists 150,000 to 200,000 distinct CDR3 sequences, more than 45% of them singletons. The sequenced material came from sorted CD4+, CD8+, or CD8+CD57+ T cells (not recorded which) from PBMCs. These TCRs come from a human donor with aplastic anemia. Both conserved end residues are part of each CDR3. D genes are given only for firm matches.

J	D	V	CDR3
TRBJ2-7	TRBD2	TRBV6-2/TRBV6-3	CASSYGGGRWYEQYF
TRBJ1-3	.	TRBV12-3/TRBV12-4	CASSFVGPISGNTIYF
TRBJ2-5	.	TRBV2	CASSDGTYQETQYF
TRBJ1-4	.	TRBV29-1	CSVVSPGVPKGLFF
TRBJ1-1	TRBD1	TRBV29-1	CSTSRDSEAFF
TRBJ1-5	.	TRBV19	CASSRKGSQPQHF
TRBJ2-1	.	TRBV30	CAWSVSYNGQFF
TRBJ1-1	.	TRBV2	CASSEAGRGGAFF
TRBJ1-4	.	TRBV7-6	CASSLALGAGEKLFF
TRBJ2-5	TRBD1	TRBV24-1	CATSDPVEQGRTQYF
TRBJ2-6	TRBD2	TRBV20-1	CSASGGIGANVLTF
TRBJ1-6	.	TRBV7-2	CASSPGLAGGSYNSPLHF
TRBJ1-1	.	TRBV20-1	CSARPTLLGEAFF
TRBJ1-2	.	TRBV25-1	CASSEVDYYGYTF
TRBJ2-5	.	TRBV9	CASSVGSAQETQYF
TRBJ1-1	TRBD1	TRBV25-1	CASSTSGTGNTEAFF
TRBJ1-1	.	TRBV25-1	CASSPPPGDTEAFF
TRBJ1-1	TRBD1	TRBV6-1	CASRQGAMNTEAFF
TRBJ1-1	.	TRBV10-3	CAISELSVNTEAFF
TRBJ2-7	TRBD2	TRBV24-1	CASTPGGAGAHEQYF
TRBJ2-4	TRBD1	TRBV5-4	CASSHGTDIGNIQYF
TRBJ1-5	.	TRBV11-1	CASSLAAGRSNQPQHF
TRBJ2-5	.	TRBV12-3/TRBV12-4	CASNQDGYQETQYF
TRBJ1-5	.	TRBV2	CASSEKQRDQPQHF
TRBJ2-3	.	TRBV10-2	CASSDVTHPASDTQYF
TRBJ2-7	TRBD1	TRBV27	CASSLGTGALVKQYF
TRBJ1-5	.	TRBV27	CASSLERGTNQPQHF
TRBJ2-1	.	TRBV29-1	CSLLIGRNEQFF
TRBJ2-1	TRBD2	TRBV4-3	CASSQEAAGGGNEQFF